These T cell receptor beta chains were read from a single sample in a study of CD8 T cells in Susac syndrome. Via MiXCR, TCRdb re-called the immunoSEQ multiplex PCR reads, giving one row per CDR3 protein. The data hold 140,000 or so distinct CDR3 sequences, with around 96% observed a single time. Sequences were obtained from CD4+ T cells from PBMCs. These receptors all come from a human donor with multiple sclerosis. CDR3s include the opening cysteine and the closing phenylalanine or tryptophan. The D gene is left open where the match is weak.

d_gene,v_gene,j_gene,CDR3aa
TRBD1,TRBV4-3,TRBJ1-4,CASSQGGTGDEKLFF
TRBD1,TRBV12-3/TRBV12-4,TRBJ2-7,CASSSPGTADYEQYF
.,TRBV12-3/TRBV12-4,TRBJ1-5,CASSLTEVNQPQHF
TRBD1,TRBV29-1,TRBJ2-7,CSVPDRSSYEQYF
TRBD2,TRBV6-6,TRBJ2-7,CASYPTSGGVYEQYF
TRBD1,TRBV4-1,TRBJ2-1,CASSHSQGFNEQFF
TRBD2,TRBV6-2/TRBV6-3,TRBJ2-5,CASSRPSSGETQYF
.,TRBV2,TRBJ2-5,CASSDYSKETQYF
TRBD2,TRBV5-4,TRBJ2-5,CASSRTSGQETQYF
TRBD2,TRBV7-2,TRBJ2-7,CASSRLAGDSYEQYF
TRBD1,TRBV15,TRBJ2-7,CATSPGTAWEQYF
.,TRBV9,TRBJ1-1,CASSIPDSKEAFF
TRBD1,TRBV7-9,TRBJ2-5,CASSLFRGQGVQETQYF
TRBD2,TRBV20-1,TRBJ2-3,CSATASGRDTQYF
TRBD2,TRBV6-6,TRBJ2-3,CASNLAGGLEPTQYF
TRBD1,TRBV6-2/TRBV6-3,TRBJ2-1,CASSYPPGQAYNEQFF
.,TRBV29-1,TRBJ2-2,CSVEERGTGELFF
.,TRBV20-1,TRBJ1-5,CSARDRGGLGNQPQHF
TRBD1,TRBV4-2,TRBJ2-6,CASSLFRGQTTGANVLTF
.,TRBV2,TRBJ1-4,CASMRGFGEKLFF
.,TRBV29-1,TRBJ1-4,CSVFQSTNEKLFF
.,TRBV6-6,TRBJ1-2,CASTKGDTYGYTF